This T cell receptor beta chain came from a study of blood T cell repertoires in COVID-19. At the level of the study: Collection of acute and convalescent COVID-19 samples took place in the United States, Italy and Spain. T cells, B-cell-depleted T cells, or PBMCs provided the cDNA or gDNA that served as material.

This CDR3 has 14 residues. The germline V and J ends were trimmed by 2 bases and 4 bases, with 11 bases remaining between them. Per the germline V gene, CDR1 is SEHNR and CDR2 is FQNEAQ (reference sequence). Per the authors' pipeline: Nucleated cell counts were estimated from reference gene primer amplification. Profiling relied on immunoSEQ multiplex PCR, and the TCRdb table lists in-frame clones only, not all of them. Clone size and V and J calls were adopted from that table, with D and trimming inferred from the DNA. The sample lists tens of thousands of clones; around four fifths were seen once. The chain joins TRBV7-9 to TRBJ1-2, with a weak D call TRBD1 (6 bases). This clonotype was sampled from a woman in her fifties or sixties with acute or convalescent COVID-19. The specimen was peripheral blood. In DNA form, the CDR3 reads TGTGCCAGCAGCTTATCTACAGGGACCTATGGCTACACCTTC. Translated, it gives CASSLSTGTYGYTF.